The 19 T cell receptor beta chains in this list originate from one sample, sequenced in a study of CD8 T cells in Susac syndrome. With random hexamers, reverse transcription was performed on roughly 0.45 to 1 ug of RNA. TCRdb independently ran MiXCR on the immunoSEQ multiplex PCR reads; one entry per CDR3 protein. The sample yields a few hundred thousand distinct CDR3 sequences, around 90% seen once. Sequencing was performed on CD8+ T cells from PBMCs. The receptors shown here come from a human donor with multiple sclerosis.

The V call is TRBV6-6, the J call TRBJ2-5; D not resolved. The germline V gene has CDR1 MNHNY and CDR2 SVGAGI (reference sequence). The CDR3 spans 15 residues. V lost 0 bases, J lost 4 bases, and 12 bases lay in between. For the CDR3, the DNA is TGTGCCAGCAGTTACTCCTACCCGATGGGAGAGACCCAGTACTTC. Encoded protein: CASSYSYPMGETQYF.

The chain recombines TRBV7-8 with TRBJ1-2; 9 bases are a match to TRBD1. V lost 4 bases and J lost 13; bases outside the gene matches: 16. This CDR3 region has 15 residues. CDR1 SGHVS and CDR2 FQNEAQ come from the germline V gene. The CDR3 sequence is CASSSTYSGTGFCTF. CDR3 nucleotide sequence: TGTGCCAGCAGCTCAACCTATTCCGGGACAGGGTTTTGCACCTTC.

The chain employs TRBV29-1 and TRBJ1-2, with 10 bases that match TRBD1. The CDR3 loop spans 13 amino acids. CDR1 is SQVTM and CDR2 is ANQGSEA in the germline V gene. Unmatched junction bases numbered 3, after V lost 2 bases and J lost 6 bases. In DNA form, the CDR3 reads TGCAGCGTTGAACGGGGGACAGGGGATGGCTACACCTTC. Residues: CSVERGTGDGYTF.

V and J are TRBV4-3 and TRBJ2-1; 11 nucleotides agree with TRBD1. The junction had 3 bases not matched to a gene; V was cut back by 1 base and J by 1 base. CDR3 length: 17 amino acids. Germline CDR1 LGHNA, CDR2 YSLEER. The DNA for the CDR3 is TGCGCCAGCAGCCAAGGGACAGGGGGCGGGTCCTACAATGAGCAGTTCTTC. It yields the protein CASSQGTGGGSYNEQFF.

This chain joins TRBV15 and TRBJ2-5; TRBD2 is a possible D gene (5 bases). V was cut by 6 bases and J by 5 bases, with 19 bases left in between. This CDR3 spans 15 amino acids. Germline loops: CDR1 LNHNV, CDR2 YYDKDF (reference sequence). The CDR3 region is CATSRSPAGEETQYF. The CDR3 nucleotides read TGTGCCACCAGTCGCAGCCCCGCCGGGGAGGAGACCCAGTACTTC.

The chain joins TRBV4-1 to TRBJ2-5, with 8 bases identical to TRBD2. The CDR3 extends over 15 amino acids. Germline V gene data show CDR1 as MGHRA and CDR2 as YSYEKL. V lost 4 bases, J lost 2 bases, and 6 bases stayed unmatched. Here the CDR3 reads CASSRQLAAQETQYF. CDR3 coding DNA: TGCGCCAGCAGCCGGCAACTAGCGGCACAAGAGACCCAGTACTTC.

The chain is built from TRBV27 and TRBJ1-1; TRBD1 matches 10 bases. J lost 0 bases, V lost 0 bases, and 10 bases had no gene match. This CDR3 comprises 19 residues. Germline V lookup: CDR1 MNHEY, CDR2 SMNVEV (reference sequence). The CDR3 loop is CASSLSWGQGKRMNTEAFF. The CDR3 nucleotides are TGTGCCAGCAGTTTATCGTGGGGACAGGGGAAGAGAATGAACACTGAAGCTTTCTTT.

This chain connects TRBV20-1 to TRBJ2-1, with 12 positions matching TRBD2. Trimming at V came to 5 bases and at J to 13 bases, leaving 21 bases not matched to a gene. The CDR3 loop spans 17 amino acids. Germline values: CDR1 DFQATT, CDR2 SNEGSKA (reference sequence). The CDR3 DNA reads TGCAGTGCTGACCTTAATCAAGGACTAGCGGGGAACCGCTTACAGTTCTTC. This encodes CSADLNQGLAGNRLQFF.

The chain joins TRBV4-1 to TRBJ2-5; D is undetermined. Germline V CDR1 and CDR2: MGHRA, YSYEKL. The CDR3 has 15 residues. Between the trimmed V and J ends, which lost 4 bases and 4 bases, there was a span of 16 bases. The CDR3 DNA sequence: TGCGCCAGCAGCCGAGAGGTACGGAAGGGAGAGACCCAGTACTTC. This gives the protein CASSREVRKGETQYF.

The V and J genes are TRBV19 and TRBJ1-1; 8 bases are a match to TRBD1. This CDR3 spans 15 amino acids. The germline V gene has CDR1 LNHDA and CDR2 SQIVND (reference sequence). Germline trimming cut 5 bases from V and 5 bases from J; bases unmatched to any gene: 10. Here the CDR3 reads CASSAIPGGWTEAFF. CDR3 sequence (DNA): TGTGCCAGTAGTGCCATTCCAGGGGGCTGGACTGAAGCTTTCTTT.

Written as DNA, the CDR3 is TGTGCCAGCAGTGCCACCGGGACTAGCGACTACGAGCAGTACTTC. Protein sequence: CASSATGTSDYEQYF. The chain employs TRBV6-5 and TRBJ2-7, with 10 bases matching TRBD2. V dropped 5 bases and J dropped 3; count of bases not matched to a gene: 7. CDR3 size: 15 residues. CDR1 is MNHEY, CDR2 SVGAGI, per germline.

CDR3 sequence (DNA): TGTGCCAGCAGCTTCCCCCCGGATAGCACAGATACGCAGTATTTT. Protein sequence: CASSFPPDSTDTQYF. V usage is TRBV7-9 and J usage is TRBJ2-3, with D uncertain. The CDR3 extends over 15 amino acids. Trimming took 3 bases from V and 0 from J, leaving 10 bases between them. CDR1 SEHNR and CDR2 FQNEAQ come from the germline V gene (reference sequence).

V is TRBV2 and J is TRBJ2-7, with 7 nucleotides matching TRBD1. The CDR3 is 15 amino acids. The germline V gene has CDR1 SNHLY and CDR2 FYNNEI. Trimming removed 1 base from V and 1 base from J; junction bases left unmatched: 4. The CDR3 DNA reads TGTGCCAGCAGTGAAGTCTACAGGGGTTCCTACGAGCAGTACTTC. It encodes CASSEVYRGSYEQYF. Full variable domain (rest looked up from reference TRBV2 and TRBJ2-7): EPEVTQTPSHQVTQMGQEVILRCVPISNHLYFYWYRQILGQKVEFLVSFYNNEISEKSEIFDDQFSVERPDGSNFTLKIRSTKLEDSAMYFCASSEVYRGSYEQYFGPGTRLTVT.

The V gene is TRBV5-6, the J gene TRBJ2-5; D remains ambiguous. This CDR3 has 12 residues. V was shortened by 3 bases and J by 5 bases, with 8 bases between the two germline ends. The germline gives CDR1 SGHDT, CDR2 YYEEEE. The CDR3 bases are TGTGCCAGCAGCTGGGTAACGGAGACCCAGTACTTC. Amino acid sequence: CASSWVTETQYF.

The chain recombines TRBV7-9 with TRBJ2-2; D unresolved. This CDR3 comprises 16 residues. Trimming cost V 3 bases and J 0 bases, with 11 bases left between them. Per the germline V gene, CDR1 is SEHNR and CDR2 is FQNEAQ (reference sequence). The CDR3 region is CASSFRDPTNTGELFF. The CDR3 bases are TGTGCCAGCAGCTTCAGAGATCCAACGAACACCGGGGAGCTGTTTTTT.

About this clonotype itself: The junction departs from germline at one end; a sequencing error may be responsible. The chain employs TRBV19 and TRBJ1-6; 8 nucleotides line up with TRBD1. CDR1 is LNHDA, CDR2 SQIVND, per germline (reference sequence). This CDR3 region has 13 residues. The CDR3 DNA is TGTGCCAGTAGTTGGACAGGGAATTCCCCCCTCCACTTT. Translating it yields CASSWTGNSPLHF. Looking up the rest from reference TRBV19 and TRBJ1-6 gives the full variable domain: DGGITQSPKYLFRKEGQNVTLSCEQNLNHDAMYWYRQDPGQGLRLIYYSQIVNDFQKGDIAEGYSVSREKKESFPLTVTSAQKNPTAFYLCASSWTGNSPLHFGNGTRLTVT.

J is TRBJ1-3 and V is TRBV7-9; TRBD1 might be the D (5 bases). From germline, CDR1 is SEHNR and CDR2 FQNEAQ (reference sequence). The CDR3 length is 14 residues. V was pared by 5 bases and J by 8 bases, with 16 bases between. The CDR3 protein is CASSAAGTAYTIYF. CDR3 in DNA: TGTGCCAGCAGCGCTGCCGGGACGGCTTACACCATATATTTT.

This clonotype was picked up a small number of times. The rearrangement uses TRBV6-2 or TRBV6-3 and TRBJ1-2, with D perhaps matching TRBD1 (5 bases). Germline values: CDR1 MNHEY, CDR2 SVGEGT. V was shortened by 0 bases and J by 6 bases, with 11 bases between the two germline ends. This CDR3 spans 14 amino acids. The CDR3 sequence: CASSYSDRPHGYTF. The CDR3 region has the DNA TGTGCCAGCAGTTACTCAGACAGACCCCATGGCTACACCTTC.

V usage is TRBV2 and J usage is TRBJ2-5; maybe TRBD2 (6 bases). There are 17 residues in the CDR3. Trimming took 3 bases from V and 5 from J, leaving 22 bases between them. CDR1 and CDR2 from the germline V gene are SNHLY and FYNNEI. The CDR3 here is CASSDWSWVRGTETQYF. The DNA for the CDR3 is TGTGCCAGCAGTGATTGGAGTTGGGTTCGGGGGACGGAGACCCAGTACTTC. Based on the CDR3 plus reference TRBV2 and TRBJ2-5, the full variable domain is EPEVTQTPSHQVTQMGQEVILRCVPISNHLYFYWYRQILGQKVEFLVSFYNNEISEKSEIFDDQFSVERPDGSNFTLKIRSTKLEDSAMYFCASSDWSWVRGTETQYFGPGTRLLVL.